The 13 T cell receptor beta chains reported below all come from one sample, sequenced in a study of blood T cell repertoires in COVID-19. Using immunoSEQ multiplex PCR, the repertoire was profiled, and TCRdb retains in-frame clones only, with some absent. Of approximately 210,000 clones listed, 83% are singletons. The sequencing sample was made of peripheral blood. The receptors come from a woman aged 40 to 50 with active or convalescent COVID-19.

The table lists this clone with a count of one. V is TRBV6-4 and J is TRBJ1-2; 12 nucleotides match TRBD1. The V and J ends lost 0 bases and 7 bases, in that order; junction bases with no gene match: 6. This CDR3 contains 16 residues. The germline V gene has CDR1 MRHNA and CDR2 SNTAGT. In DNA, the CDR3 is TGTGCCAGCAGTGACTCTTGGGGACAGGGGGCTGGTGGCTACACCTTC. This codes for CASSDSWGQGAGGYTF.

V usage is TRBV2 and J usage is TRBJ1-5, with D perhaps TRBD1 (6 bases). The CDR3 contains 14 residues. The germline CDR1 and CDR2 sequences are SNHLY and FYNNEI. Trimming cost V 3 bases and J 2 bases, with 8 bases left between them. The CDR3 coding sequence is TGTGCCAGCAGTGATTACAGGGGCAATCAGCCCCAGCATTTT. It translates to CASSDYRGNQPQHF.

This clone showed up just once. This chain uses TRBV7-9 with TRBJ2-1, with a tentative D call TRBD2 (6 bases). Germline loops: CDR1 SEHNR, CDR2 FQNEAQ (reference sequence). The CDR3 runs 17 residues. Trimming removed 5 bases at V and 0 bases at J, with 17 bases between. This chain's CDR3 is CASSHPLSSDSYNEQFF. In nucleotides, the CDR3 is TGTGCCAGCAGCCACCCACTGTCTAGCGACTCCTACAATGAGCAGTTCTTC.

The V and J genes are TRBV7-6 and TRBJ2-3; D not resolved. V was shortened by 1 base and J by 4 bases, with 15 bases between the two germline ends. CDR3 size: 16 residues. The germline CDR1 and CDR2 sequences are SGHVS and FNYEAQ. The CDR3 DNA is TGTGCCAGCAGCTTAGGAGGCCCGGTGGTGGCAGATACGCAGTATTTT. It encodes CASSLGGPVVADTQYF.

The chain recombines TRBV30 with TRBJ2-7; D is unresolved. The germline CDR1 and CDR2 sequences are GTSNPN and SVGIG (reference sequence). There are 13 residues in the CDR3. Deletions cut 0 bases from V and 4 bases from J, with 10 bases between. For the CDR3, the DNA is TGTGCCTGGAGTGTGAGCGAAGAGTACGAGCAGTACTTC. This translates into CAWSVSEEYEQYF.

CDR3 loop: CASSPLSGTGRTGELFF. In DNA form, the CDR3 reads TGCGCCAGCAGTCCACTGTCCGGGACAGGGAGAACCGGGGAGCTGTTTTTT. The chain couples TRBV10-1 to TRBJ2-2, with TRBD1 identical over 9 bases. The CDR3 is 17 amino acids. Germline CDR1 WNHNN, CDR2 SYGVQD (reference sequence). The junction had 12 bases not matched to a gene; V was cut back by 5 bases and J by 5 bases.

This clone was counted only a few times. The chain couples TRBV27 to TRBJ1-3; D ambiguous. This CDR3 has 17 residues. V was shortened by 4 bases and J by 0 bases, with 16 bases between the two germline ends. Germline V CDR1 and CDR2: MNHEY, SMNVEV (reference sequence). CDR3 region: CASSSDRRRSSGNTIYF. CDR3 DNA sequence: TGTGCCAGCAGTTCCGACCGCAGGCGTTCCTCTGGAAACACCATATATTTT.

The V gene is TRBV12-1, the J gene TRBJ2-5; TRBD1 is taken as the D call from the table, unchecked against the DNA. TRBV12-1 represents a pseudogene. CDR3 length: 18 residues. CDR3 in amino acids: CASSFRGTDPEVQETQYF. In nucleotides, the CDR3 is TGTGCCAGCAGCTTTAGGGGGACGGACCCGGAGGTTCAAGAGACCCAGTACTTC.

This clone was picked up many times. The chain carries TRBV7-2 and TRBJ1-2, with D perhaps matching TRBD1 (5 bases). Between the trimmed V and J ends, which lost 5 bases and 4 bases, there was a span of 14 bases. The germline V gene has CDR1 SGHTA and CDR2 FQGNSA. The CDR3 runs to 14 residues. CDR3 loop: CASSASTEIYGYTF. The CDR3 nucleotides are TGTGCCAGCAGCGCCTCGACAGAAATCTATGGCTACACCTTC.

V is TRBV2 and J is TRBJ2-7, with TRBD2 matching 10 bases. The V and J ends lost 6 bases and 3 bases, in that order; junction bases with no gene match: 8. Germline CDR1 SNHLY, CDR2 FYNNEI. The CDR3 is 15 amino acids. CDR3 in amino acids: CASRYLAGADYEQYF. The DNA for the CDR3 is TGTGCCAGCAGGTATCTAGCGGGGGCCGACTACGAGCAGTACTTC. The full variable domain, its missing parts supplied by reference TRBV2 and TRBJ2-7, is EPEVTQTPSHQVTQMGQEVILRCVPISNHLYFYWYRQILGQKVEFLVSFYNNEISEKSEIFDDQFSVERPDGSNFTLKIRSTKLEDSAMYFCASRYLAGADYEQYFGPGTRLTVT.

This chain links TRBV11-3 with TRBJ2-7, with 9 positions matching TRBD1. This CDR3 contains 15 residues. The V and J ends lost 6 bases and 2 bases, in that order; junction bases with no gene match: 8. Germline CDR1 is SGHNT and CDR2 is YENEEA. DNA for the CDR3: TGTGCCAGCAGTACCGGGACAGGGTTCGCCTACGAGCAGTACTTC. As protein: CASSTGTGFAYEQYF.

This clone was counted a single time. J is TRBJ1-2 and V is TRBV5-1, with 8 positions matching TRBD1. This CDR3 region has 14 residues. Trimming cost V 0 bases and J 8 bases; bases outside gene matches: 6. Germline V gives CDR1 SGHRS, CDR2 YFSETQ. CDR3 sequence (DNA): TGCGCCAGCAGCTTGGCCGAGACAGGGGTGGGCTACACCTTC. The encoded protein is CASSLAETGVGYTF.

The genes are TRBV14 and TRBJ1-1, with TRBD1 matching over 7 bases. This CDR3 has 11 residues. Germline assignment: CDR1 SGHDN and CDR2 FVKESK. V lost 6 bases and J lost 10; bases outside the gene matches: 5. CDR3: CASRRGLTAFF. In DNA, the CDR3 is TGTGCCAGCAGAAGGGGGCTAACAGCTTTCTTT.